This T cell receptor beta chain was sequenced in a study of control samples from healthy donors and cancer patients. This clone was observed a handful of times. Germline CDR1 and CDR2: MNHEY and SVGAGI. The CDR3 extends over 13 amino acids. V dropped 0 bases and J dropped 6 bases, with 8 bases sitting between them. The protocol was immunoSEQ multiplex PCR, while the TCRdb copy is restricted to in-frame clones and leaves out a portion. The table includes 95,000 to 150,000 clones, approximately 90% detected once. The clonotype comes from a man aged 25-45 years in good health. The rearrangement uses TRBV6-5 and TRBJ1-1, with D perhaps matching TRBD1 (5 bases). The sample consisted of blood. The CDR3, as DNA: TGTGCCAGCAGTTACTCCGGGGGGTCTGAAGCTTTCTTT. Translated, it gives CASSYSGGSEAFF.